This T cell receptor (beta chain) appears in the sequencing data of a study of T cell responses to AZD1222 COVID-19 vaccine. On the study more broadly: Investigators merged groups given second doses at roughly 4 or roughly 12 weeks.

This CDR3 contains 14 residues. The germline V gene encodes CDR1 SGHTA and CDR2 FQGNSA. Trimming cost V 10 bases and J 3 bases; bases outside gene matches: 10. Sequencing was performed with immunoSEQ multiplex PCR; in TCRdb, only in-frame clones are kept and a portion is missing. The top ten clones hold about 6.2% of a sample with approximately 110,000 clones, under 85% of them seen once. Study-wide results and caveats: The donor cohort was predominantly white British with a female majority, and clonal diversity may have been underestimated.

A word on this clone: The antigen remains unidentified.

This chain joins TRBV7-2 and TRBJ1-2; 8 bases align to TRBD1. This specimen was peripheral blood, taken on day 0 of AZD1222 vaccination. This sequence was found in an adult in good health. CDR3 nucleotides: TGTGCCACCACGCAAAGGACAGGGCACTATGGCTACACCTTC. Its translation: CATTQRTGHYGYTF.